Listed here is a single TCR beta chain. Its antigen is currently unknown. Sequenced with the Oncomine TCR Beta short-read assay was DNA taken from cultured CD4+ T cells. Via MiXCR, TCRdb re-called the PCR reads, giving one row per CDR3 protein. This sample has approximately 10,000 distinct CDR3 sequences, with about two thirds found just once. This sample is part of a study of vaccination and CD4 T cells after COVID-19. Study-level information: Stimulation used overlapping spike peptides from SARS-CoV-2, HCoV-NL63, HCoV-OC43 and HCoV-229E.

Treatment described: roughly 11-day PBMC culture with coronavirus spike peptide pools or control peptides (ViraFEST assay). The ends lost 2 bases at V and 7 bases at J; junction bases unmatched: 10. The CDR3 totals 16 residues. CDR1 MNHEY and CDR2 SVGAGI come from the germline V gene. The chain recombines TRBV6-5 with TRBJ1-1, with TRBD1 matching over 10 bases. The source material was CD4+ T cells from blood, cultured in vitro. The TCR comes from a human donor who had recovered from COVID-19. The CDR3 bases are TGTGCCAGCAGTTACGTTGGCAAAGGACAGGGGGGTGAAGCTTTCTTT. It translates to CASSYVGKGQGGEAFF.